This TCR beta chain was documented in a study of blood T cell repertoires in COVID-19. Study summary: Acute and convalescent COVID-19 specimens originated in the United States, Italy and Spain. PBMCs, B-cell-depleted T cells, or T cells provided the cDNA or gDNA that made up the material.

As processed by the authors: Reference gene primer amplification gave estimated nucleated cell counts. TCRdb keeps only in-frame clones here, not all; method: immunoSEQ multiplex PCR. V, J and clone size are taken as reported in that table, and D and trimming were inferred from the DNA itself. The table has about 62,000 clones, 70% to 90% seen once. The CDR3 sequence is 14 residues long. Per the germline V gene, CDR1 is MDHEN and CDR2 is SYDVKM. The V gene lost 3 bases and the J gene lost 3 bases, with 9 bases spanning the gap. This receptor was taken from a man aged 65 to 85 with acute or convalescent COVID-19. Sequencing was done on a sample of peripheral blood. This chain connects TRBV28 to TRBJ1-5; D call uncertain. The CDR3 nucleotides are TGTGCCAGCAGTTTGGCGGGGTCCAATCAGCCCCAGCATTTT. Translating gives CASSLAGSNQPQHF.